This T cell receptor (beta chain) stems from a study of identical twins. Each cDNA held unique molecular identifiers, and template switching gave it a universal primer site. TCRdb used MiXCR to reprocess the 5' RACE reads, holding one entry per CDR3 protein. The sample comprises about 240,000 distinct CDR3 sequences, roughly 13% of which are singletons, and roughly 4% rests with the top ten. Only a few counts were recorded for this clonotype. V lost 0 bases, J lost 5 bases, and 7 bases stayed unmatched. This CDR3 comprises 18 residues. CDR1 and CDR2 (germline): SGDLS, YYNGEE. These data are also associated with another study on yellow fever vaccine responses in identical twins.

This clonotype originated in a young woman in good health. The rearrangement links TRBV9 to TRBJ2-3; 15 nucleotides align to TRBD2. The sequencing sample was made of memory (CD45RO+) T cells sorted from blood. CDR3 nucleotides: TGTGCCAGCAGCGTAGCCACCCCGGGACTAGCGGGAGGAGATACGCAGTATTTT. Translated, it gives CASSVATPGLAGGDTQYF.